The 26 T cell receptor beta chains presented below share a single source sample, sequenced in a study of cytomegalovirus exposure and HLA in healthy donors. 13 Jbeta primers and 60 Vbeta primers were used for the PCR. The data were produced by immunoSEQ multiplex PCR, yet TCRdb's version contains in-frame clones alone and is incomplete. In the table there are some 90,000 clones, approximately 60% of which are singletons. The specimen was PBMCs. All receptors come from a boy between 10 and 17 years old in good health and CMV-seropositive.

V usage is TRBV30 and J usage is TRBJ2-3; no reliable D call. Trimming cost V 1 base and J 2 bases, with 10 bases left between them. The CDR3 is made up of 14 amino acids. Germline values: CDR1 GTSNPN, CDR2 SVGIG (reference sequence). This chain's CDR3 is CAWSGSVITDTQYF. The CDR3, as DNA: TGTGCCTGGAGTGGAAGCGTTATCACAGATACGCAGTATTTT. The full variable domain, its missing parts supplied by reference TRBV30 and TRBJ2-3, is SQTIHQWPATLVQPVGSPLSLECTVEGTSNPNLYWYRQAAGRGLQLLFYSVGIGQISSEVPQNLSASRPQDRQFILSSKKLLLSDSGFYLCAWSGSVITDTQYFGPGTRLTVL.

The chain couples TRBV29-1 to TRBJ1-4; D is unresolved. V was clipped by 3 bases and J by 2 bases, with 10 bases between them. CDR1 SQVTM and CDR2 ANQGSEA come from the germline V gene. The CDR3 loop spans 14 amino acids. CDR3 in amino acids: CSVERLRTNEKLFF. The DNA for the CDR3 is TGCAGCGTTGAGAGGCTGAGGACTAATGAAAAACTGTTTTTT.

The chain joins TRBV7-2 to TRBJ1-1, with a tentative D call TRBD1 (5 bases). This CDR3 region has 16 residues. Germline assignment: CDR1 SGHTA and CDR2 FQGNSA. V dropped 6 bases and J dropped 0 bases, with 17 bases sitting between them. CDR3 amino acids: CASRERGGIMNTEAFF. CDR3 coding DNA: TGTGCCAGCAGAGAACGGGGGGGAATAATGAACACTGAAGCTTTCTTT.

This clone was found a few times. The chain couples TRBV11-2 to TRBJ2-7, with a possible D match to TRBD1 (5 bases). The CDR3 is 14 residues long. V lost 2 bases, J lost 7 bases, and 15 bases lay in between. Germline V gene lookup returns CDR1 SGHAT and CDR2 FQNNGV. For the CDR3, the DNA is TGTGCCAGCAGCTTATCTCTACGGGCAGGGGAGCAGTACTTC. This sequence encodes CASSLSLRAGEQYF.

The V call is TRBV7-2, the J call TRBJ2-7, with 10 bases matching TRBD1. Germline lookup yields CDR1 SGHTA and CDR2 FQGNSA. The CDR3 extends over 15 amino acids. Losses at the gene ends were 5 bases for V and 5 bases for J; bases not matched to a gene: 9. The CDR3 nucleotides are TGTGCCAGCAGCCACACGACAGGGGGCAGGGACGAGCAGTACTTC. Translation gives CASSHTTGGRDEQYF.

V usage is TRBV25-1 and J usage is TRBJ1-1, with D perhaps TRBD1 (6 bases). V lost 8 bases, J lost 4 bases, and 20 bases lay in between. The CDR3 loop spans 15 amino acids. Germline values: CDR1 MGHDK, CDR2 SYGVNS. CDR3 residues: CASQGRGGFPTEAFF. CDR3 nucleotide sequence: TGTGCCAGCCAAGGGAGGGGGGGGTTCCCCACTGAAGCTTTCTTT.

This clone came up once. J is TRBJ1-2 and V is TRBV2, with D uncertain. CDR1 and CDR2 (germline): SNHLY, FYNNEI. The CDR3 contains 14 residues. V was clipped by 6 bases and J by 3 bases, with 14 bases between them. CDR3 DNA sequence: TGTGCCAGCAGAACCCTACTATGGTACTATGGCTACACCTTC. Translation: CASRTLLWYYGYTF.

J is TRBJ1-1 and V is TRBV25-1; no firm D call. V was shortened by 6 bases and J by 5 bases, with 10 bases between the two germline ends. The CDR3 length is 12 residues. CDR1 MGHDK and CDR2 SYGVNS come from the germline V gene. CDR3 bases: TGTGCCAGCAGCGGGGTCAGGACTGAAGCTTTCTTT. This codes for CASSGVRTEAFF.

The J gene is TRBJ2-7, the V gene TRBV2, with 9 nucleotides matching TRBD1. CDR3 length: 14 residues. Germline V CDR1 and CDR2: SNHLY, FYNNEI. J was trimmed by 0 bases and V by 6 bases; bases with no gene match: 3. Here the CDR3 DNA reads TGTGCCAGCAGCAAGACAGGGGGCTCCTACGAGCAGTACTTC. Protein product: CASSKTGGSYEQYF.

The CDR3 nucleotides read TGTGCCAGCAGCTTTACGGGACTACGGAGTGAAAAACTGTTTTTT. Translated, it gives CASSFTGLRSEKLFF. V gene TRBV2 combines with J gene TRBJ1-4, with D perhaps matching TRBD1 (5 bases). Germline V gene sequence: CDR1 SNHLY, CDR2 FYNNEI. This CDR3 is 15 amino acids long. Trimming pared 6 bases from V and 7 bases from J, leaving 18 bases between.

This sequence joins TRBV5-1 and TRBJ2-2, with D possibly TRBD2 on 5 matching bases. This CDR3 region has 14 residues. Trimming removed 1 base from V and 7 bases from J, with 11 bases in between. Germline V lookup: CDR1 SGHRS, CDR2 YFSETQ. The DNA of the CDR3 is TGCGCCAGCAGCTTGTTGGACTTGTACGGGGAGCTGTTTTTT. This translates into CASSLLDLYGELFF.

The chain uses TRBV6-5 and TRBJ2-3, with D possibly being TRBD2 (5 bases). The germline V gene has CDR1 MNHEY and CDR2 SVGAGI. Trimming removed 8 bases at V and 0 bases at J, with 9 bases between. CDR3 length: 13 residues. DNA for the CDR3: TGTGCCAGCTCGGACTGGAGCACAGATACGCAGTATTTT. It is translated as CASSDWSTDTQYF.

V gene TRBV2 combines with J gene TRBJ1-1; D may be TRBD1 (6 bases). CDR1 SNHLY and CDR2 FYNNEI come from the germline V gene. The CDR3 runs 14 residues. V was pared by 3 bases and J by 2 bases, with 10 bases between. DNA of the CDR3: TGTGCCAGCAGTGAGGGACACATAAACACTGAAGCTTTCTTT. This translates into CASSEGHINTEAFF.

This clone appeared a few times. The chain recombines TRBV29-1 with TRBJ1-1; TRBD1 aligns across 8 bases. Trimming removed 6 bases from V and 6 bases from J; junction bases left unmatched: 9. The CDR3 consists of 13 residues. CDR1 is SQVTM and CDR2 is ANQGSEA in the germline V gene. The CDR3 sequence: CSVKQGVMSEAFF. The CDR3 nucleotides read TGCAGCGTCAAACAGGGGGTCATGTCTGAAGCTTTCTTT. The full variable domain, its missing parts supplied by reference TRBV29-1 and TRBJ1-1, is SAVISQKPSRDICQRGTSLTIQCQVDSQVTMMFWYRQQPGQSLTLIATANQGSEATYESGFVIDKFPISRPNLTFSTLTVSNMSPEDSSIYLCSVKQGVMSEAFFGQGTRLTVV.

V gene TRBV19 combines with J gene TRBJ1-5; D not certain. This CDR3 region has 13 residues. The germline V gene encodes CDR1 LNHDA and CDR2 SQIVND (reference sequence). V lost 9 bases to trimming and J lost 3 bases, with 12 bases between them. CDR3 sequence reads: CASGGRLNQPQHF. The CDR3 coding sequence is TGTGCCAGCGGAGGACGGCTCAATCAGCCCCAGCATTTT.

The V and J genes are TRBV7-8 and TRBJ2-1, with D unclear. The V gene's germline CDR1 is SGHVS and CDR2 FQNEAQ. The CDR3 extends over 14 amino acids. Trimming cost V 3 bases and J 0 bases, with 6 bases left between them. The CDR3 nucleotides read TGTGCCAGCAGCTTCGAGATCTCCTACAATGAGCAGTTCTTC. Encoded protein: CASSFEISYNEQFF.

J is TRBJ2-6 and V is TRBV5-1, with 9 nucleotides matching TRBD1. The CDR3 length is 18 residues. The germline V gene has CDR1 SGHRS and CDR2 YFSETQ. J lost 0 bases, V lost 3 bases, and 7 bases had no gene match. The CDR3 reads CASSSRPGQGSGANVLTF. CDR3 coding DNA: TGCGCCAGCAGCTCCAGGCCGGGACAGGGCTCTGGGGCCAACGTCCTGACTTTC.

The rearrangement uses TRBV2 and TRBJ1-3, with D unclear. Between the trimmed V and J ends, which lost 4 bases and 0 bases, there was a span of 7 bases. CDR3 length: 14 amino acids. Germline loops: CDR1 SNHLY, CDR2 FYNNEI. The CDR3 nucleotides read TGTGCCAGCAGTGGAGGTAACTCTGGAAACACCATATATTTT. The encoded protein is CASSGGNSGNTIYF.

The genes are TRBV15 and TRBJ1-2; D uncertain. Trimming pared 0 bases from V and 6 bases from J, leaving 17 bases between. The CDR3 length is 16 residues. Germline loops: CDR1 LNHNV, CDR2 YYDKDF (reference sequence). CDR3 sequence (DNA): TGTGCCACCAGCAGAGATTTTCGGGGAGGGTCGGATGGCTACACCTTC. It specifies CATSRDFRGGSDGYTF. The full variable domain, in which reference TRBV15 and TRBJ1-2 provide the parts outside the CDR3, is DAMVIQNPRYQVTQFGKPVTLSCSQTLNHNVMYWYQQKSSQAPKLLFHYYDKDFNNEADTPDNFQSRRPNTSFCFLDIRSPGLGDTAMYLCATSRDFRGGSDGYTFGSGTRLTVV.

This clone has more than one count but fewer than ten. The CDR3 is CASSESRGTNYGYTF. The CDR3 region has the DNA TGTGCCAGCAGTGAATCGCGGGGGACTAACTATGGCTACACCTTC. The gene calls are TRBV25-1 and TRBJ1-2, with D possibly being TRBD1 (5 bases). The germline V gene has CDR1 MGHDK and CDR2 SYGVNS. The CDR3 extends over 15 amino acids. V lost 1 base, J lost 0 bases, and 9 bases lay in between.

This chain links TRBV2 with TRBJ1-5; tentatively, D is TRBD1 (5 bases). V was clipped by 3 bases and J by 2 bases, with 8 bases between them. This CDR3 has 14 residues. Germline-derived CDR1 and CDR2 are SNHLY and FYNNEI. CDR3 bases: TGTGCCAGCAGTGACAGGGCTGGCAATCAGCCCCAGCATTTT. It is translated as CASSDRAGNQPQHF.

CDR3 DNA: TGTGCCAGCAGCCGGACATCATATGGCTACACCTTC. Translating gives CASSRTSYGYTF. V is TRBV9 and J is TRBJ1-2; maybe TRBD1 (5 bases). V was trimmed by 4 bases and J by 5 bases, leaving 9 bases between them. The germline CDR1 and CDR2 sequences are SGDLS and YYNGEE. This CDR3 spans 12 amino acids.

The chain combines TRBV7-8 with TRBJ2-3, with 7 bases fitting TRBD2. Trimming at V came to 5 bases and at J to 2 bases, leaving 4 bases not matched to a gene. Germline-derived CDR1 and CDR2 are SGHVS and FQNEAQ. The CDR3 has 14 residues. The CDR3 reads CASSRLASTDTQYF. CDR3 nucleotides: TGTGCCAGCAGCAGACTAGCTTCCACAGATACGCAGTATTTT.

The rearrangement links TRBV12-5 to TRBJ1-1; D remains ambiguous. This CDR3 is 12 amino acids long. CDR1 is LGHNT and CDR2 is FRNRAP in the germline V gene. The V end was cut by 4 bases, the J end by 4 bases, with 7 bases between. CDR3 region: CASGWSITEAFF. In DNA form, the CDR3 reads TGTGCTAGTGGTTGGAGTATCACTGAAGCTTTCTTT.

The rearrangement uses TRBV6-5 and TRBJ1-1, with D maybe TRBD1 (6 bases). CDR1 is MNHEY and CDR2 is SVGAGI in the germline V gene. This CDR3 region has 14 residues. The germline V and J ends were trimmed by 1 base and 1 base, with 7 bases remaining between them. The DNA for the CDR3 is TGTGCCAGCAGTTACTTACAGGGGAACACTGAAGCTTTCTTT. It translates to CASSYLQGNTEAFF.

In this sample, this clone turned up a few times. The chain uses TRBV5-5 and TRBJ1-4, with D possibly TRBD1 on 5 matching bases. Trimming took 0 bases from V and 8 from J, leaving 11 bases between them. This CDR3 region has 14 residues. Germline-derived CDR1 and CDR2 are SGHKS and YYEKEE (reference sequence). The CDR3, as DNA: TGTGCCAGCAGCTTGGGTGGGGCTGGGGAAAAACTGTTTTTT. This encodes CASSLGGAGEKLFF.